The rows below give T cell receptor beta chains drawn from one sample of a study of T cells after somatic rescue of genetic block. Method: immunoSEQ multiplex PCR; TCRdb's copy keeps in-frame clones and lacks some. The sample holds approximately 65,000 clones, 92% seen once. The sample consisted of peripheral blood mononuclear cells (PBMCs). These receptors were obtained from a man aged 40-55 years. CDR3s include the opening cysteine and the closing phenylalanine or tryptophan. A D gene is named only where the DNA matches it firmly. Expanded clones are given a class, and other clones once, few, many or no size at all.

cdr3_nt: TGCGCCAGCAGCCAAGAGGGTGGACGGGACACTGAAGCTTTCTTT; cdr3_aa: CASSQEGGRDTEAFF; cdr3_length: 15; clone_size: -; j_call: TRBJ1-1; v_call: TRBV4-1; d_call: -
cdr3_nt: TGCGCCAGCACCCGGGGTAGCGGAACCTCCTACAATGAGCAGTTCTTC; cdr3_aa: CASTRGSGTSYNEQFF; cdr3_length: 16; clone_size: -; j_call: TRBJ2-1; v_call: TRBV5-1; d_call: -
cdr3_nt: TGTGCCAGCAGTTTATCTGGCAGCTCCTACGAGCAGTACTTC; cdr3_aa: CASSLSGSSYEQYF; cdr3_length: 14; clone_size: -; j_call: TRBJ2-7; v_call: TRBV28; d_call: -
cdr3_nt: TGTGCCAGCAGCGCCATGGACAGGGGAAATCGTGGCTACACCTTC; cdr3_aa: CASSAMDRGNRGYTF; cdr3_length: 15; clone_size: -; j_call: TRBJ1-2; v_call: TRBV7-2; d_call: TRBD1
cdr3_nt: TGTGCCAGCTCACCAGGGGCAGAGAACACTGAAGCTTTCTTT; cdr3_aa: CASSPGAENTEAFF; cdr3_length: 14; clone_size: -; j_call: TRBJ1-1; v_call: TRBV18; d_call: -
cdr3_nt: TGTGCCAGCAGTTCACCATTCCGACTAGCGGGGCAAGAGACCCAGTACTTC; cdr3_aa: CASSSPFRLAGQETQYF; cdr3_length: 17; clone_size: -; j_call: TRBJ2-5; v_call: TRBV28; d_call: TRBD2
cdr3_nt: TGTGCCAGCACCCAGGGGGCTAACTATGGCTACACCTTC; cdr3_aa: CASTQGANYGYTF; cdr3_length: 13; clone_size: -; j_call: TRBJ1-2; v_call: TRBV5-4; d_call: TRBD1
cdr3_nt: TGTGCCAGTAGTGCCCCGGGGACAGGGAGTAATTCACCCCTCCACTTT; cdr3_aa: CASSAPGTGSNSPLHF; cdr3_length: 16; clone_size: -; j_call: TRBJ1-6; v_call: TRBV19; d_call: TRBD1
cdr3_nt: TGTGCCAGCAGCCTAAAGGGACTAGCGGGCAGGTTACAAGAGACCCAGTACTTC; cdr3_aa: CASSLKGLAGRLQETQYF; cdr3_length: 18; clone_size: -; j_call: TRBJ2-5; v_call: TRBV7-9; d_call: TRBD2
cdr3_nt: TGTGCCATCAGGCCGGGACTAGCGGGGTATCAAGAGACCCAGTACTTC; cdr3_aa: CAIRPGLAGYQETQYF; cdr3_length: 16; clone_size: -; j_call: TRBJ2-5; v_call: TRBV10-3; d_call: TRBD2
cdr3_nt: TGTGCCAGCAGCTTACGAGCTGATCACTCTGGAAACACCATATATTTT; cdr3_aa: CASSLRADHSGNTIYF; cdr3_length: 16; clone_size: once; j_call: TRBJ1-3; v_call: TRBV11-2; d_call: -
cdr3_nt: TGTGCCAGCAGCCCGAGTCGAAACACCATATATTTT; cdr3_aa: CASSPSRNTIYF; cdr3_length: 12; clone_size: -; j_call: TRBJ1-3; v_call: TRBV7-2; d_call: -
cdr3_nt: TGTGCCAGCAGTGAAGAGGCTATGAACACTGAAGCTTTCTTT; cdr3_aa: CASSEEAMNTEAFF; cdr3_length: 14; clone_size: -; j_call: TRBJ1-1; v_call: TRBV2; d_call: -
cdr3_nt: TGCGCCAGCAGCCACGGGACAGGGATTGTTCCCGGGGAGCTGTTTTTT; cdr3_aa: CASSHGTGIVPGELFF; cdr3_length: 16; clone_size: few; j_call: TRBJ2-2; v_call: TRBV5-1; d_call: TRBD1
cdr3_nt: TGTGCCAGCAGCTTCGACAGCTCTGGAAACACCATATATTTT; cdr3_aa: CASSFDSSGNTIYF; cdr3_length: 14; clone_size: -; j_call: TRBJ1-3; v_call: TRBV5-4; d_call: -
cdr3_nt: TGTGCCAGCAGTTTATGGGACCAGCCCCAGCATTTT; cdr3_aa: CASSLWDQPQHF; cdr3_length: 12; clone_size: -; j_call: TRBJ1-5; v_call: TRBV28; d_call: -
cdr3_nt: TGCACCAGCAGCCAATCCGGGACACATGAGACCCAGTACTTC; cdr3_aa: CTSSQSGTHETQYF; cdr3_length: 14; clone_size: once; j_call: TRBJ2-5; v_call: TRBV1; d_call: -
cdr3_nt: TGTGCCAGCAGCTCCCGGACTAGCGGGGACGAGCAGTACTTC; cdr3_aa: CASSSRTSGDEQYF; cdr3_length: 14; clone_size: -; j_call: TRBJ2-7; v_call: TRBV7-9; d_call: TRBD2
cdr3_nt: TGTGCCAGCAGCCAGTTCCCTTGGCGGACGACGGATGAGACCCAGTACTTC; cdr3_aa: CASSQFPWRTTDETQYF; cdr3_length: 17; clone_size: -; j_call: TRBJ2-5; v_call: TRBV14; d_call: -
cdr3_nt: TGTGCCAGCAGTTCTTCCGGGACACCTACTAACTATGGCTACACCTTC; cdr3_aa: CASSSSGTPTNYGYTF; cdr3_length: 16; clone_size: -; j_call: TRBJ1-2; v_call: TRBV6-6; d_call: -
cdr3_nt: TGTGCCAGTAGGGCTACGACAGGTTATTACTCCTACAATGAGCAGTTCTTC; cdr3_aa: CASRATTGYYSYNEQFF; cdr3_length: 17; clone_size: -; j_call: TRBJ2-1; v_call: TRBV19; d_call: -
cdr3_nt: TGTGCCAGCAGTTTACCCCGGGGTAGCGGCTCCTACGAGCAGTACTTC; cdr3_aa: CASSLPRGSGSYEQYF; cdr3_length: 16; clone_size: -; j_call: TRBJ2-7; v_call: TRBV27; d_call: -
cdr3_nt: TGTGCCAGCAGCTTAGTTGGTGACTCTGGAAACACCATATATTTT; cdr3_aa: CASSLVGDSGNTIYF; cdr3_length: 15; clone_size: -; j_call: TRBJ1-3; v_call: TRBV7-8; d_call: -
cdr3_nt: TGTGCCTGGAGTTCGGTGAGCAATCAGCCCCAGCATTTT; cdr3_aa: CAWSSVSNQPQHF; cdr3_length: 13; clone_size: -; j_call: TRBJ1-5; v_call: TRBV30; d_call: -
cdr3_nt: TGTGCCAGCAGCGTAGCGCAGGGTGGGGACTATGGCTACACCTTC; cdr3_aa: CASSVAQGGDYGYTF; cdr3_length: 15; clone_size: -; j_call: TRBJ1-2; v_call: TRBV9; d_call: -
cdr3_nt: TGTGCCAGTAGTATCCTCGGAACCGCCGGGGAGCTGTTTTTT; cdr3_aa: CASSILGTAGELFF; cdr3_length: 14; clone_size: -; j_call: TRBJ2-2; v_call: TRBV19; d_call: -
cdr3_nt: TGCGCCAGCAGTCAAGACACCAGGGACACTCATAGCAATCAGCCCCAGCATTTT; cdr3_aa: CASSQDTRDTHSNQPQHF; cdr3_length: 18; clone_size: -; j_call: TRBJ1-5; v_call: TRBV23-1; d_call: -
cdr3_nt: TGCGCCAGCAGCTTGAACTCGTGGGGAGAGACCCAGTACTTC; cdr3_aa: CASSLNSWGETQYF; cdr3_length: 14; clone_size: -; j_call: TRBJ2-5; v_call: TRBV5-1; d_call: -
cdr3_nt: TGTGCCAGCAGCTCGACAGGGCCTGCCCTTGAAGCTTTCTTT; cdr3_aa: CASSSTGPALEAFF; cdr3_length: 14; clone_size: few; j_call: TRBJ1-1; v_call: TRBV6-5; d_call: TRBD1
cdr3_nt: TGTGCCAGCAGCTTAGCCCCAAGGGGACTAGAAGATGAGCAGTTCTTC; cdr3_aa: CASSLAPRGLEDEQFF; cdr3_length: 16; clone_size: -; j_call: TRBJ2-1; v_call: TRBV7-8; d_call: TRBD2
cdr3_nt: TGTGCCAGCAGTTACAGGGGGGATGGCTACACCTTC; cdr3_aa: CASSYRGDGYTF; cdr3_length: 12; clone_size: -; j_call: TRBJ1-2; v_call: TRBV6-6; d_call: -
cdr3_nt: TGTGCCAGCAGCCTAGGGACCCAGGGCCCAGAGACCCAGTACTTC; cdr3_aa: CASSLGTQGPETQYF; cdr3_length: 15; clone_size: -; j_call: TRBJ2-5; v_call: TRBV5-4; d_call: -
cdr3_nt: TGTGCCAGCAGCGAGAGGGGAAAGACCCAGTACTTC; cdr3_aa: CASSERGKTQYF; cdr3_length: 12; clone_size: once; j_call: TRBJ2-5; v_call: TRBV11-2; d_call: -
cdr3_nt: TGCAGCGTTGACCGTGAGAGAGACTTC; cdr3_aa: CSVDRERDF; cdr3_length: 9; clone_size: once; j_call: TRBJ1-2; v_call: TRBV29-1; d_call: -
cdr3_nt: TGCGCCGGAAAGCCGGGGAGCGGGATCCAAGAGACCCAGTACTTC; cdr3_aa: CAGKPGSGIQETQYF; cdr3_length: 15; clone_size: -; j_call: TRBJ2-5; v_call: TRBV5-1; d_call: TRBD2
cdr3_nt: TGTGCCAGCAGAAGACAGGGGAACACTGAAGCTTTCTTT; cdr3_aa: CASRRQGNTEAFF; cdr3_length: 13; clone_size: -; j_call: TRBJ1-1; v_call: TRBV27; d_call: TRBD1
cdr3_nt: TGTGCCAGCAGCCAAGCAGTCGGGACAACCCAAGAGACCCAGTACTTC; cdr3_aa: CASSQAVGTTQETQYF; cdr3_length: 16; clone_size: -; j_call: TRBJ2-5; v_call: TRBV4-2; d_call: -
cdr3_nt: TGTGCCAGCAGCGTAGAGAGGGACTCCTACTCCTACAATGAGCAGTTCTTC; cdr3_aa: CASSVERDSYSYNEQFF; cdr3_length: 17; clone_size: -; j_call: TRBJ2-1; v_call: TRBV9; d_call: -
cdr3_nt: TGTGCCAGCTCACCTCCGGGACACGAATACGAGCAGTACTTC; cdr3_aa: CASSPPGHEYEQYF; cdr3_length: 14; clone_size: -; j_call: TRBJ2-7; v_call: TRBV18; d_call: -
cdr3_nt: TGCGCCAGCAGCCAACTACAGGGGGCGGATGAAAAACTGTTTTTT; cdr3_aa: CASSQLQGADEKLFF; cdr3_length: 15; clone_size: -; j_call: TRBJ1-4; v_call: TRBV4-1; d_call: TRBD1
cdr3_nt: TGTGCCAGCAGTAAAAGCGGAGGGGCCTACAATGAGCAGTTCTTC; cdr3_aa: CASSKSGGAYNEQFF; cdr3_length: 15; clone_size: -; j_call: TRBJ2-1; v_call: TRBV6-5; d_call: -
cdr3_nt: TGCGCCAGCAGCTTGGCAGAAGGTGCGGAGACCCAGTACTTC; cdr3_aa: CASSLAEGAETQYF; cdr3_length: 14; clone_size: -; j_call: TRBJ2-5; v_call: TRBV5-1; d_call: -
cdr3_nt: TGTGCCAGCAGGGAGGACACTTATCAGCCCCAGCATTTT; cdr3_aa: CASREDTYQPQHF; cdr3_length: 13; clone_size: few; j_call: TRBJ1-5; v_call: TRBV6-6; d_call: -
cdr3_nt: TGTGCTAGTGGTTGGGGACACAACGAGCAGTACTTC; cdr3_aa: CASGWGHNEQYF; cdr3_length: 12; clone_size: -; j_call: TRBJ2-7; v_call: TRBV12-5; d_call: -
cdr3_nt: TGTGCCAGTAGCCAACAGGGGGCTTGGGACAATCAGCCCCAGCATTTT; cdr3_aa: CASSQQGAWDNQPQHF; cdr3_length: 16; clone_size: -; j_call: TRBJ1-5; v_call: TRBV19; d_call: TRBD1
cdr3_nt: TGCGCCAGCAGCTTGGTGGGACAGGGCGCAGATACGCAGTATTTT; cdr3_aa: CASSLVGQGADTQYF; cdr3_length: 15; clone_size: -; j_call: TRBJ2-3; v_call: TRBV5-1; d_call: TRBD1
cdr3_nt: TGCGCCAGCAGCTTGGGCGGGGGCACAGATACGCAGTATTTT; cdr3_aa: CASSLGGGTDTQYF; cdr3_length: 14; clone_size: -; j_call: TRBJ2-3; v_call: TRBV5-1; d_call: -
cdr3_nt: TGTGCCAGCAGCTCCGGGACAGGGACCGAGCAGTACTTC; cdr3_aa: CASSSGTGTEQYF; cdr3_length: 13; clone_size: -; j_call: TRBJ2-7; v_call: TRBV7-9; d_call: TRBD1
cdr3_nt: TGCAGCGTTGATGACAGGGGTTACAATGAGCAGTTCTTC; cdr3_aa: CSVDDRGYNEQFF; cdr3_length: 13; clone_size: -; j_call: TRBJ2-1; v_call: TRBV29-1; d_call: TRBD1
cdr3_nt: TGTGCCAGCAGCCTTACGGGAACCCAGGGGGAGCAGTACTTC; cdr3_aa: CASSLTGTQGEQYF; cdr3_length: 14; clone_size: -; j_call: TRBJ2-7; v_call: TRBV6-5; d_call: -
cdr3_nt: TGTGCCAGCAGTTTCGGGTCCAATTCACCCCTCCACTTT; cdr3_aa: CASSFGSNSPLHF; cdr3_length: 13; clone_size: once; j_call: TRBJ1-6; v_call: TRBV6-5; d_call: -